This T cell receptor beta chain was identified in a study of spatial heterogeneity in lung cancer. Study-level background: Every unique TCR and UMI combination, on average, appeared more than ten times in raw reads.

Time point of the sample: blood at routine non-recurrence follow-up after resection. From tumor, nontumor lung or frozen PBMC, whole RNA was taken unsorted for sequencing. Via MiXCR, TCRdb re-called the 5' RACE reads, giving one row per CDR3 protein. The sample gives some 41,000 distinct CDR3 sequences, 10% to 13% of which show up once; 17% is in the top ten. In its sample, this clonotype was seen a few times. This sequence was found in a female donor with early-stage non-small cell lung cancer. The starting material was PBMCs, obtained at follow-up.

The CDR3 bases are TGTGCCACCAGCGGGGGCCGGGGAGAGGGGCTGAACACTGAAGCTTTCTTT. Translating gives CATSGGRGEGLNTEAFF. The V call is TRBV15, the J call TRBJ1-1; perhaps TRBD1 as D (6 bases). CDR1 is LNHNV, CDR2 YYDKDF, per germline (reference sequence). The CDR3 sequence is 17 residues long. V dropped 5 bases and J dropped 0 bases, with 19 bases sitting between them.